The rows below give T cell receptor beta chains drawn from one sample of a study of T cell repertoires in cytomegalovirus infection. TCRdb re-called the reads with MiXCR, one entry per CDR3 protein. The data hold 130,000 or so distinct CDR3 sequences, with 5.5% to 8% observed a single time. The sequencing sample was made of PBMCs. These receptor sequences come from a human donor in good health (CMV status not recorded). Some clones in this sample may be carry-over from other donors' samples. CDR3s include the opening cysteine and the closing phenylalanine or tryptophan. A D gene is named only where the DNA matches it firmly. Some rows have no size entry. The others give once, few or many, or a class for an expanded clone.

J gene,D gene,clone size,V gene,CDR3 DNA,CDR3 protein
TRBJ2-7,.,.,TRBV20-1,TGCAGTGCTAGAAAGGGGGGGCTCGAGCAGTACTTC,CSARKGGLEQYF
TRBJ2-1,TRBD2,few,TRBV6-2/TRBV6-3,TGTGCCAGCAGGGACGCTAGCGGACAAGGTGGTGAGCAGTTCTTC,CASRDASGQGGEQFF
TRBJ2-1,TRBD2,many,TRBV6-4,TGTGCCAGCAGTGAAGTAGCGGGGGGCGAGCAGTTCTTC,CASSEVAGGEQFF
TRBJ2-5,TRBD1,many,TRBV7-6,TGTGCCAGCGGACGCGTGGGGACAGGTCGTCAAGAGACCCAGTACTTC,CASGRVGTGRQETQYF
TRBJ1-2,.,many,TRBV7-2,TGTGCCAGCAGCACCTTTACAGAGACTAACTATGGCTACACCTTC,CASSTFTETNYGYTF
TRBJ1-5,.,many,TRBV7-9,TGTGCCAGCAGCTTCGAGGGCGGACAGCCCCAGCATTTT,CASSFEGGQPQHF
TRBJ2-1,.,many,TRBV6-2/TRBV6-3,TGTGCCAGCAGTTATGGCAAACCGACCAGCAATGAGCAGTTCTTC,CASSYGKPTSNEQFF
TRBJ2-6,.,few,TRBV5-5,TGTGCCAGCAGTCCCCGGGACTCCCATCTGGAGGGGGCCAACGTCCTGACTTTC,CASSPRDSHLEGANVLTF
TRBJ1-1,.,many,TRBV19,TGTGCCAGTAGTATTGTTGGTGACACTGAAGCTTTCTTT,CASSIVGDTEAFF
TRBJ2-2,TRBD2,many,TRBV7-2,TGTGCCAGCAGCCAAAGGACTAGCGGGGGGTGGGGTACCGGGGAGCTGTTTTTT,CASSQRTSGGWGTGELFF
TRBJ2-1,TRBD2,many,TRBV20-1,TGCAGTGGGGGGGGACTAATCTACAATGAGCAGTTCTTC,CSGGGLIYNEQFF
TRBJ2-3,TRBD2,many,TRBV5-1,TGCGCCAGCAGCTTGGGACTAGCGGGGAGCACAGATACGCAGTATTTT,CASSLGLAGSTDTQYF
TRBJ1-5,.,many,TRBV12-3/TRBV12-4,TGTGCCAGCAGTCGGGGCGAGGGGGGCGCCAATCAGCCCCAGCATTTT,CASSRGEGGANQPQHF
TRBJ1-2,TRBD1,many,TRBV7-2,TGTGCCAGCAGCCCAGATACAGGGGCGGCTTACTACACCTTC,CASSPDTGAAYYTF
TRBJ2-5,.,few,TRBV12-3/TRBV12-4,TGTGCCAGCAGAAATCAGGGGCGAGAGACCCAGTACTTC,CASRNQGRETQYF
TRBJ2-5,TRBD2,few,TRBV5-1,TGCGCCAGCAGCTCCTGGACTAGCGGGTGGGAGACCCAGTACTTC,CASSSWTSGWETQYF
TRBJ1-2,TRBD1,many,TRBV7-9,TGTGCCAGCAGCACAGGGGGCTATGGCTACACCTTC,CASSTGGYGYTF
TRBJ1-5,.,many,TRBV12-3/TRBV12-4,TGTGCCAGCAGCTTCCAGGTAGGGAACCAGCCCCAGCATTTT,CASSFQVGNQPQHF
TRBJ2-5,.,many,TRBV7-2,TGTGCCAGCAGCTTTGGGGGGCTACAAGAGACCCAGTACTTC,CASSFGGLQETQYF
TRBJ2-3,.,many,TRBV11-2,TGTGCCAGCAGCTTAGTTCTAGCCCCCTCGGGCACAGATACGCAGTATTTT,CASSLVLAPSGTDTQYF
TRBJ1-6,.,many,TRBV20-1,TGCAGTGCCGGTACAATCCGAACGACCTATAATTCACCCCTCCACTTT,CSAGTIRTTYNSPLHF
TRBJ2-2,.,many,TRBV7-8,TGTGCCAGCAGCATTGACGGGGCCGGGGAGCTGTTTTTT,CASSIDGAGELFF
TRBJ1-5,TRBD1,many,TRBV2,TGTGCCAGCAGTGCCACAGGGGGACGTCAGCCCCAGCATTTT,CASSATGGRQPQHF
TRBJ1-5,.,many,TRBV29-1,TGCAGCGTGACGGGGGACACCAGCAATCAGCCCCAGCATTTT,CSVTGDTSNQPQHF
TRBJ2-5,TRBD1,many,TRBV20-1,TGCAGTGCTAGAGAAGGGACAGGGGGCAAAGGGACCCAGTACTTC,CSAREGTGGKGTQYF
TRBJ1-1,.,many,TRBV12-3/TRBV12-4,TGTGCCAGCAGTTTAATTAATCTGGGTAGCGCTGAAGCTTTCTTT,CASSLINLGSAEAFF
TRBJ1-1,TRBD1,many,TRBV6-2/TRBV6-3,TGTGCCAGCAGTCCCCTGACAGGGAGGTGGGTGAACACTGAAGCTTTCTTT,CASSPLTGRWVNTEAFF
TRBJ2-7,TRBD1,many,TRBV7-2,TGTGCCAGCAGCCGCCGGGACAGTTTTTACGAGCAGTACTTC,CASSRRDSFYEQYF
TRBJ1-1,TRBD1,few,TRBV10-3,TGTGCCATCAGTGAAGACAGGGAGAACACTGAAGCTTTCTTT,CAISEDRENTEAFF
TRBJ2-2,.,few,TRBV5-1,TGCGCCAGCAGCTTGCAGACAGGGAACACCGGGGAGCTGTTTTTT,CASSLQTGNTGELFF
TRBJ2-7,TRBD1,.,TRBV27,TGTGCCAGCAGTGCCTCGACAGGGGACCGCTACTACGAGCAGTACTTC,CASSASTGDRYYEQYF
TRBJ2-5,.,many,TRBV19,TGTGCCAGTAGTGGGACCGCGATCCAAGAGACCCAGTACTTC,CASSGTAIQETQYF
TRBJ2-2,TRBD1,many,TRBV12-5,TGTGCTAGTGGCGACCCCTCCGGGACAGGGGCCACCGGGGAGCTGTTTTTT,CASGDPSGTGATGELFF
TRBJ2-1,TRBD2,many,TRBV10-3,TGTGCCATCAGTGAGTCGCGCGGGGGGTCCTACAATGAGCAGTTCTTC,CAISESRGGSYNEQFF
TRBJ1-2,TRBD1,.,TRBV29-1,TGCAGCGTTGTGACGGTGGGACAGCAAGGTAACTATGGCTACACCTTC,CSVVTVGQQGNYGYTF
TRBJ2-5,.,many,TRBV6-2/TRBV6-3,TGTGCCAGCAGTTACACTCCCCAAGAGACCCAGTACTTC,CASSYTPQETQYF
TRBJ2-5,.,.,TRBV2,TGTGCCAGCAGTCGGGACTTAGGGGAGGCCCAGTACTTC,CASSRDLGEAQYF
TRBJ1-4,TRBD1,many,TRBV7-8,TGTGCCAGCAGCTTAGCGCAGGGGGCGAGTGAAAAACTGTTTTTT,CASSLAQGASEKLFF
TRBJ2-7,TRBD2,.,TRBV2,TGTGCCAGCAGCTCTAGCGGGAGGAGCTCCTACGAGCAGTACTTC,CASSSSGRSSYEQYF
TRBJ1-2,.,many,TRBV11-2,TGTGCCAGCAGCCCGGACGGGGAGTATGGCTACACCTTC,CASSPDGEYGYTF
TRBJ1-5,.,many,TRBV4-1,TGCGCCAGCAGCCAAGACATGGAGGGCAATCAGCCCCAGCATTTT,CASSQDMEGNQPQHF
TRBJ2-7,TRBD2,many,TRBV7-2,TGTGCCAGCAGCCGGGACTACTCGAGCTCCTACGAGCAGTACTTC,CASSRDYSSSYEQYF
TRBJ2-5,TRBD1,many,TRBV7-2,TGTGCCAGCAGCTTACGGGGACAGGGAAGTGAGACCCAGTACTTC,CASSLRGQGSETQYF
TRBJ1-5,TRBD1,many,TRBV5-6,TGTGCCAGCAGCTTGGGAGGGGGCGGAAGCAATCAGCCCCAGCATTTT,CASSLGGGGSNQPQHF
TRBJ2-5,.,many,TRBV6-5,TGTGCCAGCAGACCCGGTGATAGGCGGACCCAGTACTTC,CASRPGDRRTQYF
TRBJ1-3,TRBD1,many,TRBV12-3/TRBV12-4,TGTGCCAGCAGGCCCGGGGGACAGGGGCCCTCTGGAAACACCATATATTTT,CASRPGGQGPSGNTIYF
TRBJ1-5,.,many,TRBV7-2,TGTGCCAGCAGCTTATACAGGGATGAGCCCCAGCATTTT,CASSLYRDEPQHF
TRBJ2-3,TRBD1,few,TRBV20-1,TGCAGTGTTCGACAGGGGTTGGGAGCAGATACGCAGTATTTT,CSVRQGLGADTQYF
TRBJ1-1,.,few,TRBV7-4,TGTGCCAGCAGCTTTAACAGGGAACCTGAAGCTTTCTTT,CASSFNREPEAFF
TRBJ1-2,TRBD1,few,TRBV19,TGTGCCAGTACACGACAGGGAGTCTTTGGCTACACCTTC,CASTRQGVFGYTF
TRBJ2-1,TRBD1,many,TRBV7-2,TGTGCCAGCAGCTTGCAGGGGGCGTCCTACAATGAGCAGTTCTTC,CASSLQGASYNEQFF
TRBJ2-7,.,many,TRBV3-1,TGTGCCAGCAGCCCCTGGGGGGTTTCGAGCGAGCAGTACTTC,CASSPWGVSSEQYF
TRBJ2-7,.,.,TRBV7-2,TGTGCCAGCAGCCAAGCCCTCTCTTCCTCCTACGAGCAGTACTTC,CASSQALSSSYEQYF
TRBJ2-4,TRBD1,many,TRBV7-9,TGTGCCAGCAGCTTAACACAGGGGAAGATTCAGTACTTC,CASSLTQGKIQYF
TRBJ2-1,TRBD2,many,TRBV11-2,TGTGCCAGCATCCGACTAGCGGGGGGCCGCTACAATGAGCAGTTCTTC,CASIRLAGGRYNEQFF
TRBJ2-7,.,many,TRBV28,TGTGCCAGCAGATCTCAGGGTAGCTCCTACGAGCAGTACTTC,CASRSQGSSYEQYF
TRBJ2-1,.,many,TRBV29-1,TGCAGCGTTGTACAGCGAGCGTCGGGTGAGCAGTTCTTC,CSVVQRASGEQFF
TRBJ2-7,TRBD2,many,TRBV5-1,TGCGCCAGCAGCCAGCTTGGATTAGGGCTAGCGGGGTCCCTGTACTTC,CASSQLGLGLAGSLYF
TRBJ2-7,TRBD1,many,TRBV11-2,TGTGCCAGCAGCTTCGCGGACAGGGGGTCCTACGAGCAGTACTTC,CASSFADRGSYEQYF